This TCR beta chain appears in the sequencing data of a study of T cell responses to AZD1222 COVID-19 vaccine. CDR1 is SEHNR, CDR2 FQNEAQ, per germline (reference sequence). The CDR3 spans 14 residues. Trimming cost V 7 bases and J 5 bases, with 17 bases left between them. This table comes from immunoSEQ multiplex PCR, and its TCRdb copy is limited to in-frame clones, with some not included. The sample records more than 100,000 clones, around 93% being singletons. Sample: peripheral blood, taken 28 days after the second AZD1222 dose. The source is an adult who received the AZD1222 COVID-19 vaccine. The rearrangement joins TRBV7-9 to TRBJ1-2, with D perhaps matching TRBD1 (5 bases). The CDR3 loop is CASTISGAAYGYTF. CDR3 DNA sequence: TGTGCCAGCACGATAAGCGGGGCGGCGTATGGCTACACCTTC.